This T cell receptor (beta chain) stems from a study of blood T cell repertoires in COVID-19. Overall study: From the United States, Italy and Spain came samples of acute and convalescent COVID-19. Sources were T cells, B-cell-depleted T cells, or PBMCs; the material itself was cDNA or gDNA.

In the original workflow: Amplifying reference gene primers gave estimates of nucleated cell counts. Generated by immunoSEQ multiplex PCR, the TCRdb table keeps only in-frame clones and is missing some. The V and J calls and clone size were taken over from that table, and D and trimming were inferred from the DNA. The data hold around 92,000 clones, with roughly nine tenths observed a single time. The junction had 5 bases not matched to a gene; V was cut back by 7 bases and J by 1 base. Germline values: CDR1 MDHEN, CDR2 SYDVKM. The CDR3 totals 14 residues. The receptor was isolated from a woman aged 80 or over with active COVID-19. Sequenced: peripheral blood. The chain recombines TRBV28 with TRBJ2-3; 7 positions match TRBD1. CDR3 in amino acids: CASIPDRRTDTQYF. For the CDR3, the DNA is TGTGCCAGCATTCCGGACAGGCGCACAGATACGCAGTATTTT.